This T cell receptor beta chain was sequenced during a study of cytomegalovirus exposure and HLA in healthy donors. Concerning this clone: A read error may produce the germline difference seen at one junction end.

Germline CDR1 and CDR2: SEHNR and FQNEAQ (reference sequence). CDR3 length equals 13 residues. Whereas donors were nominally healthy upon sampling, unrecorded immune exposures were probable. With 60 Vbeta and 13 Jbeta primers, the PCR was carried out. Clones were read by immunoSEQ multiplex PCR, and TCRdb kept only the in-frame ones, dropping some. The repertoire holds hundreds of thousands of clones, with more than 60% as singletons. The source material was PBMCs. This clonotype was obtained from a woman under 40 in good health and CMV-seronegative. The chain employs TRBV7-9 and TRBJ1-1; maybe TRBD1 (6 bases). The CDR3, as DNA: TGTTCCAGCCACCGAACAGGGCCCACTGAAGCTTTCTTT. Its translation is CSSHRTGPTEAFF.